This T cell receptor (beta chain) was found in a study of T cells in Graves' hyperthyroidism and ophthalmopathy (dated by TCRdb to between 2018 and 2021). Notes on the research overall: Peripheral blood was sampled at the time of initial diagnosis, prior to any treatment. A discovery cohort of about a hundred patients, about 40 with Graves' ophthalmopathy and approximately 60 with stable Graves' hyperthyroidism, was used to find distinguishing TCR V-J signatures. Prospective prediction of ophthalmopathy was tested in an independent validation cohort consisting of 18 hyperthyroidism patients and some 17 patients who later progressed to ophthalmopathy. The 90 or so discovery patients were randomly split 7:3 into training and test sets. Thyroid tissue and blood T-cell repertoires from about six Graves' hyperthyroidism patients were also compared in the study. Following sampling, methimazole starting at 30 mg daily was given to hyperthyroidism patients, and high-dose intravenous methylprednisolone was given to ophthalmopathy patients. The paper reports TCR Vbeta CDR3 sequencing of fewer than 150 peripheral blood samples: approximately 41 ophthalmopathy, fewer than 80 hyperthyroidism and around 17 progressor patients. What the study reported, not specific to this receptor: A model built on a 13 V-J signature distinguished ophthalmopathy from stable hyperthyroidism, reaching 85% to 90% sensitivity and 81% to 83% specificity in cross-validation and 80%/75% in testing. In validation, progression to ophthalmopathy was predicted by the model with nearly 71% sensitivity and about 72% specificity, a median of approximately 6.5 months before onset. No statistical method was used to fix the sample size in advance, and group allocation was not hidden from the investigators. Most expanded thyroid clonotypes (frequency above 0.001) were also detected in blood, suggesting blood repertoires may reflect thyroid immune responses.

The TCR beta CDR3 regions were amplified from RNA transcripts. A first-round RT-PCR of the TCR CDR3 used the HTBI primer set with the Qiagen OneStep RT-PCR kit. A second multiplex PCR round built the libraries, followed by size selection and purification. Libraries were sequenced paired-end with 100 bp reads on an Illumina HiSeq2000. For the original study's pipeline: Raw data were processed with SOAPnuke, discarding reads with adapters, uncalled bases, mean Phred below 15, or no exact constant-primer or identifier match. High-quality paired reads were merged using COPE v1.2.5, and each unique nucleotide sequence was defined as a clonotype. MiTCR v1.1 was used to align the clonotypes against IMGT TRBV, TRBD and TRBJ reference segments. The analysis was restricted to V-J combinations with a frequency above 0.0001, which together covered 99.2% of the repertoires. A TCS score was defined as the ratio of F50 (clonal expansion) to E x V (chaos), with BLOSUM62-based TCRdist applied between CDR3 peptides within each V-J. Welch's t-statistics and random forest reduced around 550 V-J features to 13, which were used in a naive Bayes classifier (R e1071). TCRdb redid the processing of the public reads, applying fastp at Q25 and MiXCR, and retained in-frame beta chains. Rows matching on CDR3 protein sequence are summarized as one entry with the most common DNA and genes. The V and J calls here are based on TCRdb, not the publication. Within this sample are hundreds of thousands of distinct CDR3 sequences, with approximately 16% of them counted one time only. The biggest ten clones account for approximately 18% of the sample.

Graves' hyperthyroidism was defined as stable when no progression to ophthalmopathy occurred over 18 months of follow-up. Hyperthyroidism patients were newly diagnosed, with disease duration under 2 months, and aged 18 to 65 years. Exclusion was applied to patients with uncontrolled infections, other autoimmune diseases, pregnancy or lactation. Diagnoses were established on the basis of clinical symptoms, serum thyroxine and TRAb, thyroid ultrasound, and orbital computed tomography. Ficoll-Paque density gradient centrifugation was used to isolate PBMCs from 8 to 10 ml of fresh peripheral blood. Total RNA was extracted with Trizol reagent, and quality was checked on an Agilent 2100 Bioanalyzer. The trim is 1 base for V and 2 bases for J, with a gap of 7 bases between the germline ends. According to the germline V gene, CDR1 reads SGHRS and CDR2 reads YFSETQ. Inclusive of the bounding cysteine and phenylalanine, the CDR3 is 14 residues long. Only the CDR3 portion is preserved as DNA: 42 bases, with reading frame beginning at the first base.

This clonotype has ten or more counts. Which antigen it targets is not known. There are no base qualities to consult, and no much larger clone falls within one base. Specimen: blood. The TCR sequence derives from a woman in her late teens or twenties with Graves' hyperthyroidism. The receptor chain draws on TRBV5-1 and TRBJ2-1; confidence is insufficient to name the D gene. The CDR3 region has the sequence CASSLTATYNEQFF. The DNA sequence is TGCGCCAGCAGCTTGACAGCGACCTACAATGAGCAGTTCTTC.